Listed below are T cell receptor beta chains from one sample, sequenced in a study of T cells in Graves' hyperthyroidism and ophthalmopathy. TCRdb called the multiplex PCR reads again in MiXCR, with one record for every CDR3 protein. The sample comprises about 350,000 distinct CDR3 sequences, roughly 14% of which are singletons, and around 23% rests with the top ten. Sequences were obtained from blood. The receptors shown here come from a woman aged 25-40 years with Graves' hyperthyroidism. CDR3s leave out the opening cysteine and the closing phenylalanine or tryptophan.

v_gene	j_gene	CDR3aa
TRBV7-9	TRBJ2-1	ASSLSGFTYNEQF
TRBV20-1	TRBJ2-7	SANADYEQY
TRBV6-2/TRBV6-3	TRBJ2-6	ASSDRAGANVLT
TRBV5-6	TRBJ2-2	ASSAPGGPITGELF
TRBV20-1	TRBJ2-7	SARALALDEQY
TRBV27	TRBJ2-6	ASSLLGQANVLT
TRBV16	TRBJ1-1	ASSSGNTEAF
TRBV19	TRBJ1-2	ASSISRANYGYT
TRBV7-2	TRBJ2-1	ASSVTGGYEQF
TRBV7-9	TRBJ2-2	ASNIPLSQTTGELF
TRBV2	TRBJ2-3	ASSDMADSDTQY
TRBV7-3	TRBJ1-1	ASSQHPDTEAF
TRBV19	TRBJ2-7	ASSFGTGGRRIEQY
TRBV12-3/TRBV12-4	TRBJ1-4	ASSLVSEKLF
TRBV10-3	TRBJ2-7	AISERSYEQY
TRBV29-1	TRBJ2-3	SVDGGINTQY
TRBV7-2	TRBJ1-1	ASSLVGQGARSTEAF
TRBV3-1	TRBJ2-2	ASSLKRSNTGELF
TRBV11-2	TRBJ2-3	ASNRGGVSQY
TRBV28	TRBJ1-5	AILEGSGNQPQH
TRBV28	TRBJ1-2	ASSQGVDYGYT
TRBV19	TRBJ2-4	ASTDRQYSENIQY
TRBV12-3/TRBV12-4	TRBJ2-7	ASSLFGSSYEQY
TRBV12-3/TRBV12-4	TRBJ2-7	ASSVTSEQY
TRBV27	TRBJ2-3	ASSLYRTDTQY
TRBV28	TRBJ2-3	ASSFGLANSDTQY
TRBV20-1	TRBJ2-5	SARTASGRPSPTQY
TRBV5-6	TRBJ2-3	ASSLSGMGTDTQY
TRBV19	TRBJ1-2	ASSIIPGARNYGYT
TRBV27	TRBJ2-7	ASSFGTGTYEQY
TRBV30	TRBJ2-1	AWRSRRGAWSHNEQF
TRBV20-1	TRBJ2-3	SARVGGADTQY
TRBV28	TRBJ2-7	ASSGEKPGLAPSYEQY
TRBV9	TRBJ2-7	ASSTTPGAYEQY
TRBV5-6	TRBJ1-1	ASSLGTFEAF
TRBV5-6	TRBJ2-5	ASSWQGEGTQY
TRBV7-6	TRBJ2-7	ASSLGASGRGSFEQY
TRBV18	TRBJ2-3	ASSGLSDTQY
TRBV18	TRBJ2-1	ASSRGQGPNNEQF
TRBV7-9	TRBJ1-1	ASSALQGGTEAF
TRBV3-1	TRBJ1-1	ASSHRSRNTEAF
TRBV7-8	TRBJ2-3	ATSRSGGTDTQY
TRBV24-1	TRBJ2-1	ATSDGFEQF
TRBV27	TRBJ2-1	ASRPYYLAEERVQF
TRBV7-9	TRBJ1-3	ASSPGGSSRGTIY
TRBV6-2/TRBV6-3	TRBJ2-2	ASSQPGTGELF
TRBV6-2/TRBV6-3	TRBJ2-1	ASSYTGQVPYNEQF
TRBV3-1	TRBJ1-6	ASSRPGQGPHSPLH
TRBV7-6	TRBJ2-7	ASSALAGKAYEQY
TRBV28	TRBJ1-5	ASSLYRDANQPQH
TRBV6-1	TRBJ2-3	ASSPSYGSDTQY
TRBV3-1	TRBJ1-4	ASSQGATNEKLF
TRBV11-2	TRBJ1-1	ASSLWDLGEAF
TRBV5-6	TRBJ1-4	ASSFHTGKKAIEKLF
TRBV29-1	TRBJ1-4	SVGDRGRYEKLF
TRBV2	TRBJ2-3	ASSPDTRGTDTQY
TRBV20-1	TRBJ2-1	SAGWRSSYNEQF
TRBV6-2/TRBV6-3	TRBJ2-1	ASSQPSGEQF
TRBV20-1	TRBJ2-3	SAKTGADTQY